The 19 T cell receptor beta chains in this list originate from one sample, sequenced in a study of CD8 T cells in Susac syndrome. RNA totalling about 0.45 to 1 ug underwent reverse transcription with random hexamers. Each CDR3 protein is one row after TCRdb ran MiXCR on the immunoSEQ multiplex PCR reads. Seen here are 400,000 to 550,000 distinct CDR3 sequences, 75% to 90% observed once, and the top ten hold approximately 0.12%. Sequencing was performed on CD8+ T cells from PBMCs. The receptors stem from a human donor with multiple sclerosis.

This clonotype appeared once. V and J are TRBV7-9 and TRBJ2-7; 9 nucleotides match TRBD1. This CDR3 spans 15 amino acids. The trim removed 3 bases at V and 3 bases at J, leaving 6 bases unmatched. Germline-derived CDR1 and CDR2 are SEHNR and FQNEAQ (reference sequence). The CDR3 protein is CASSLAGQGIYEQYF. The CDR3 DNA reads TGTGCCAGCAGCTTGGCTGGACAGGGGATCTACGAGCAGTACTTC.

J is TRBJ2-3 and V is TRBV2; D perhaps matches TRBD1 (6 bases). There are 12 residues in the CDR3. Deletions cut 6 bases from V and 9 bases from J, with 13 bases between. From germline, CDR1 is SNHLY and CDR2 FYNNEI. The CDR3 DNA sequence: TGTGCCAGCAGGGAGACAGGCGGGACGCAGTATTTT. Its translation: CASRETGGTQYF.

This chain uses TRBV30 with TRBJ2-1, with 7 bases that match TRBD1. After removal of 2 bases from V and 5 bases from J, the junction contained 3 bases not matched to a gene. The CDR3 has 13 residues. Germline values: CDR1 GTSNPN, CDR2 SVGIG (reference sequence). The CDR3 nucleotides are TGTGCCTGGAGTTGGGGACAGAACAATGAGCAGTTCTTC. Translated: CAWSWGQNNEQFF.

This chain connects TRBV4-1 to TRBJ2-7; D tentatively fits TRBD1 or TRBD2 (6 bases each). The CDR3 runs 15 residues. Germline lookup yields CDR1 MGHRA and CDR2 YSYEKL. The V and J ends lost 4 bases and 7 bases respectively, with 20 bases between them. The CDR3 reads CASSPSGGAGGEQYF. CDR3 DNA sequence: TGCGCCAGCAGCCCGTCCGGGGGCGCAGGTGGGGAGCAGTACTTC.

This clonotype occurred a few times. The chain is built from TRBV10-3 and TRBJ1-2; 8 nucleotides agree with TRBD1. Looked up from germline, CDR1 is ENHRY and CDR2 is SYGVKD. V trimming: 4 bases; J trimming: 3 bases; junction bases outside the gene matches: 10. CDR3 length equals 16 residues. CDR3 DNA: TGTGCCATCAGTGTCGGAGAACCAGGGGGCGACTATGGCTACACCTTC. This codes for CAISVGEPGGDYGYTF.

This chain connects TRBV11-2 to TRBJ1-2; TRBD1 matches 10 bases. CDR3 length: 16 amino acids. Trimming removed 5 bases from V and 4 bases from J; junction bases left unmatched: 10. Germline V gives CDR1 SGHAT, CDR2 FQNNGV. In DNA, the CDR3 is TGTGCCAGCAGCCCACAGACAGGGGGCTATGTCTATGGCTACACCTTC. Encoded protein: CASSPQTGGYVYGYTF.

The genes are TRBV12-5 and TRBJ2-1, with D perhaps matching TRBD2 (6 bases). CDR3 length equals 13 residues. Trimming removed 7 bases at V and 3 bases at J, with 10 bases between. Per germline, CDR1 LGHNT and CDR2 FRNRAP. The CDR3 DNA is TGTGCTAGTGTCTTAGCGGTCTACAATGAGCAGTTCTTC. This gives the protein CASVLAVYNEQFF.

V is TRBV10-3 and J is TRBJ2-7; possibly TRBD2 for D (6 bases). The V gene's germline CDR1 is ENHRY and CDR2 SYGVKD. V dropped 6 bases and J dropped 5 bases, with 14 bases sitting between them. The CDR3 contains 13 residues. This CDR3 reads CAISGGPLNEQYF. CDR3 DNA sequence: TGTGCCATCAGCGGGGGACCTCTGAACGAGCAGTACTTC.

The genes are TRBV4-1 and TRBJ1-2, with D possibly being TRBD1 (5 bases). V lost 0 bases, J lost 4 bases, and 9 bases lay in between. The CDR3 spans 14 residues. CDR1 is MGHRA, CDR2 YSYEKL, per germline. As DNA, the CDR3 is TGCGCCAGCAGCCAAGAATGGGACGGCTATGGCTACACCTTC. Protein sequence: CASSQEWDGYGYTF.

CDR3 sequence (DNA): TGTGCCAGCAGTCGGGGGACAGCGGGATATATAGATGGCTACACCTTC. Translating it yields CASSRGTAGYIDGYTF. V is TRBV12-3 or TRBV12-4 and J is TRBJ1-2; the match to TRBD1 covers 7 bases. The CDR3 has 16 residues. V was pared by 5 bases and J by 6 bases, with 15 bases of the junction left unmatched.

V usage is TRBV7-2 and J usage is TRBJ2-7; D is possibly TRBD1 or TRBD2 (5 bases each). Between the trimmed V and J ends, which lost 5 bases and 4 bases, there was a span of 15 bases. The CDR3 covers 14 residues. Germline loops: CDR1 SGHTA, CDR2 FQGNSA. This chain's CDR3 is CASSEGTNSYEQYF. CDR3 nucleotide sequence: TGTGCCAGCAGCGAAGGGACCAACTCATACGAGCAGTACTTC.

The chain combines TRBV4-1 with TRBJ1-5; D call uncertain. This CDR3 has 17 amino acids. Germline CDR1 reads MGHRA; CDR2 reads YSYEKL. Trimming shortened V by 4 bases and J by 0 bases, and 16 bases separated the two germline ends. The CDR3 region is CASSPRRLGLSNQPQHF. CDR3 nucleotide sequence: TGCGCCAGCAGCCCCCGCCGACTCGGACTTAGCAATCAGCCCCAGCATTTT.

This chain joins TRBV5-4 and TRBJ1-6; tentative D call: TRBD1 (5 bases). The CDR3 loop spans 17 amino acids. Germline V gene sequence: CDR1 SGHNT, CDR2 YYREEE (reference sequence). Trimming removed 3 bases from V and 10 bases from J, with 23 bases in between. Written as DNA, the CDR3 is TGTGCCAGCAGCTCTATAGGCAACCCGGACCGGGGGTCACCCCTCCACTTT. Amino acid sequence: CASSSIGNPDRGSPLHF.

V gene TRBV7-9 combines with J gene TRBJ1-2; TRBD1 is a possible D gene (6 bases). Trimming took off 4 bases at V and 4 bases at J, with 19 bases between the two ends. The CDR3 runs 16 residues. Germline CDR1 and CDR2: SEHNR and FQNEAQ (reference sequence). CDR3 in DNA: TGTGCCAGCAGCTCAGGGGCAGGTGATTATGCCTATGGCTACACCTTC. Translation gives CASSSGAGDYAYGYTF.

V usage is TRBV5-6 and J usage is TRBJ2-7, with 9 positions matching TRBD1. In germline, CDR1 is SGHDT, CDR2 YYEEEE. This CDR3 has 16 amino acids. The junction had 9 bases not matched to a gene; V was cut back by 2 bases and J by 3 bases. CDR3 DNA: TGTGCCAGCAGCTTAAAACCGGGACAGGGAGTCTACGAGCAGTACTTC. Translation: CASSLKPGQGVYEQYF.

The chain joins TRBV14 to TRBJ2-5; the D gene is possibly TRBD2 (5 bases). The CDR3 extends over 15 amino acids. V lost 1 base, J lost 5 bases, and 14 bases lay in between. Germline V CDR1 and CDR2: SGHDN, FVKESK. The CDR3 protein is CASSQVRGRLETQYF. The CDR3 DNA reads TGTGCCAGCAGCCAAGTCAGAGGGCGGTTGGAGACCCAGTACTTC.

The CDR3, as DNA: TGCGCCAGCAGCCACCCCCCGACAGGGGATGGCACAGATACGCAGTATTTT. Translated, it gives CASSHPPTGDGTDTQYF. The rearrangement links TRBV4-1 to TRBJ2-3, with TRBD1 matching 8 bases. The CDR3 contains 17 residues. From germline, CDR1 is MGHRA and CDR2 YSYEKL. V was pared by 3 bases and J by 1 base, with 9 bases of the junction left unmatched.

The chain is built from TRBV4-1 and TRBJ1-1, with 9 positions matching TRBD1. The CDR3 spans 15 residues. V was pared by 1 base and J by 6 bases, with 6 bases of the junction left unmatched. Germline CDR1 is MGHRA and CDR2 is YSYEKL. The CDR3 DNA reads as TGCGCCAGCAGCCAAGTCCCGGGACAGGGCTCTGAAGCTTTCTTT. This sequence encodes CASSQVPGQGSEAFF.

The chain recombines TRBV11-2 with TRBJ2-1, with 9 bases matching TRBD2. V lost 3 bases, J lost 0 bases, and 9 bases stayed unmatched. CDR1 is SGHAT, CDR2 FQNNGV, per germline. This CDR3 is built from 18 residues. In DNA form, the CDR3 reads TGTGCCAGCAGCTTGTTTATCGCGGGAGGGAGCTCCTACAATGAGCAGTTCTTC. Its protein product is CASSLFIAGGSSYNEQFF.